Below, 24 T cell receptor beta chains from the same sample are listed, as sequenced in a study of cytomegalovirus exposure and HLA in healthy donors. PCR was performed using 60 Vbeta and 13 Jbeta primers. Assay: immunoSEQ multiplex PCR; the TCRdb copy retains only in-frame clones and omits some. The sample shows 120,000 to 150,000 clones, over 70% of them seen only once. Sample: PBMCs. These receptors came from a man aged 30-40 years in good health and CMV-seropositive.

In this sample, this clone turned up a few times. The chain employs TRBV7-9 and TRBJ2-3, with a tentative D call TRBD1 (6 bases). The germline V gene has CDR1 SEHNR and CDR2 FQNEAQ (reference sequence). This CDR3 region has 16 residues. V was cut by 2 bases and J by 2 bases, with 14 bases left in between. In DNA form, the CDR3 reads TGTGCCAGCAGCTTATCGCCACAGGGAGTCACAGATACGCAGTATTTT. Translating gives CASSLSPQGVTDTQYF.

The gene calls are TRBV28 and TRBJ2-1, with TRBD2 matching over 7 bases. The CDR3 is 15 amino acids. Germline V gene lookup returns CDR1 MDHEN and CDR2 SYDVKM. Trimming removed 4 bases from V and 8 bases from J; junction bases left unmatched: 11. Written as DNA, the CDR3 is TGTGCCAGCAGTTCCCCCGGGACTAAAATGGATGAGCAGTTCTTC. It specifies CASSSPGTKMDEQFF.

This clone was observed once. The genes are TRBV11-2 and TRBJ2-5; D might be TRBD1 (6 bases). The J call is in doubt because the DNA end fits TRBJ2-7 better. The CDR3 loop spans 16 amino acids. Per germline, CDR1 SGHAT and CDR2 FQNNGV. For the CDR3, the DNA is TGTGCCAGCAGCTTAGGTTCGGGGTACAGGGACTACGAGCAGTACTTC. It encodes CASSLGSGYRDYEQYF.

In DNA form, the CDR3 reads TGTGCCAGCAGCTGGCCTCCTGGACAGCATAATTCACCCCTCCACTTT. Its protein product is CASSWPPGQHNSPLHF. V usage is TRBV7-2 and J usage is TRBJ1-6; D might be TRBD1 (6 bases). Germline V gene lookup returns CDR1 SGHTA and CDR2 FQGNSA. Trimming pared 4 bases from V and 5 bases from J, leaving 15 bases between. This CDR3 comprises 16 residues. The complete variable domain, with remaining parts taken from reference TRBV7-2 and TRBJ1-6, reads GAGVSQSPSNKVTEKGKDVELRCDPISGHTALYWYRQSLGQGLEFLIYFQGNSAPDKSGLPSDRFSAERTGGSVSTLTIQRTQQEDSAVYLCASSWPPGQHNSPLHFGNGTRLTVT.

The rearrangement links TRBV15 to TRBJ2-7, with 7 nucleotides matching TRBD1. In germline, CDR1 is LNHNV, CDR2 YYDKDF (reference sequence). Trimming took 8 bases from V and 2 from J; bases not matched to a gene: 21. CDR3 size: 18 residues. The CDR3 protein is CATGLHPLAGQVTYEQYF. The CDR3 bases are TGTGCCACCGGCCTCCACCCTCTCGCCGGACAGGTGACCTACGAGCAGTACTTC.

This chain uses TRBV30 with TRBJ2-5; D uncertain. The CDR3 runs 11 residues. The germline V gene has CDR1 GTSNPN and CDR2 SVGIG (reference sequence). The V gene lost 2 bases and the J gene lost 5 bases, with 6 bases spanning the gap. The chain's CDR3 is CAWSTEETQYF. The CDR3 coding sequence is TGTGCCTGGAGTACAGAGGAGACCCAGTACTTC.

This chain uses TRBV7-9 with TRBJ1-6; D might be TRBD1 (6 bases). Looked up from germline, CDR1 is SEHNR and CDR2 is FQNEAQ (reference sequence). There are 12 residues in the CDR3. Between the trimmed V and J ends, which lost 5 bases and 8 bases, there was a span of 7 bases. Here the CDR3 reads CASSPGDSPLHF. For the CDR3, the DNA is TGTGCCAGCAGCCCAGGGGATTCACCCCTCCACTTT.

This sequence joins TRBV5-1 and TRBJ2-7; 7 bases map to TRBD2. Germline CDR1 reads SGHRS; CDR2 reads YFSETQ. V lost 0 bases, J lost 5 bases, and 11 bases stayed unmatched. This CDR3 is 16 amino acids long. CDR3: CASSLGTSRATNEQYF. The CDR3 nucleotides are TGCGCCAGCAGCTTGGGGACTAGTCGCGCCACCAACGAGCAGTACTTC.

The rearrangement joins TRBV9 to TRBJ1-2; tentative D call: TRBD1 (5 bases). This CDR3 spans 15 amino acids. Trimming left V 0 bases short and J 6 bases short, with 15 bases between. The germline V gene encodes CDR1 SGDLS and CDR2 YYNGEE. The CDR3 nucleotides read TGTGCCAGCAGCGTAGGGCAGGGCGTAATCCATGGCTACACCTTC. It yields the protein CASSVGQGVIHGYTF. Together with reference TRBV9 and TRBJ1-2, the CDR3 gives the full variable domain: DSGVTQTPKHLITATGQRVTLRCSPRSGDLSVYWYQQSLDQGLQFLIQYYNGEERAKGNILERFSAQQFPDLHSELNLSSLELGDSALYFCASSVGQGVIHGYTFGSGTRLTVV.

The J gene is TRBJ2-3, the V gene TRBV5-1; D perhaps matches TRBD2 (6 bases). This CDR3 comprises 14 residues. V was trimmed by 0 bases and J by 4 bases, leaving 9 bases between them. Germline loops: CDR1 SGHRS, CDR2 YFSETQ. CDR3 nucleotides: TGCGCCAGCAGCTTGGCCGGGAGTGCAGATACGCAGTATTTT. This gives the protein CASSLAGSADTQYF.

The chain joins TRBV12-5 to TRBJ2-1, with D possibly being TRBD2 (5 bases). The germline V gene encodes CDR1 LGHNT and CDR2 FRNRAP. The V end lost 5 bases, the J end lost 6 bases, and 14 bases lay between the germline ends. The length of the CDR3 is 14 residues. The CDR3 sequence is CASGTTTSGNEQFF. For the CDR3, the DNA is TGTGCTAGTGGTACGACGACCAGCGGCAATGAGCAGTTCTTC.

The gene calls are TRBV28 and TRBJ1-3, with 10 bases identical to TRBD1. In germline, CDR1 is MDHEN, CDR2 SYDVKM. Trimming removed 4 bases from V and 5 bases from J; junction bases left unmatched: 2. CDR3 length: 14 residues. CDR3 sequence (DNA): TGTGCCAGCAGTTGGGACAGGGGTAGAAACACCATATATTTT. It yields the protein CASSWDRGRNTIYF.

In this sample, this clone turned up a few times. The chain links TRBV5-1 to TRBJ2-1; D remains ambiguous. The CDR3 is 15 amino acids. The germline V gene has CDR1 SGHRS and CDR2 YFSETQ. V dropped 0 bases and J dropped 5 bases, with 12 bases sitting between them. The CDR3 is CASSLEIAADNEQFF. In nucleotides, the CDR3 is TGCGCCAGCAGCTTGGAAATAGCCGCTGACAATGAGCAGTTCTTC.

This clone has only one observation. This chain links TRBV15 with TRBJ1-4; D not resolved. V shed 4 bases and J shed 6 bases, with 12 bases lying between them. The CDR3 extends over 14 amino acids. CDR1 is LNHNV and CDR2 is YYDKDF in the germline V gene (reference sequence). Written as DNA, the CDR3 is TGTGCCACCAGCATGGGCGAGCGGGATGAAAAACTGTTTTTT. Protein: CATSMGERDEKLFF. Full variable domain (remainder filled in from reference TRBV15 and TRBJ1-4): DAMVIQNPRYQVTQFGKPVTLSCSQTLNHNVMYWYQQKSSQAPKLLFHYYDKDFNNEADTPDNFQSRRPNTSFCFLDIRSPGLGDTAMYLCATSMGERDEKLFFGSGTQLSVL.

V usage is TRBV7-2 and J usage is TRBJ2-1; 11 positions match TRBD2. This CDR3 is built from 14 residues. V was pared by 2 bases and J by 10 bases, with 4 bases of the junction left unmatched. Germline V gene lookup returns CDR1 SGHTA and CDR2 FQGNSA. CDR3 DNA: TGTGCCAGCAGCTTAATTACTAGCGGGGGCGAGCAGTTCTTC. Its protein is CASSLITSGGEQFF.

The chain links TRBV19 to TRBJ1-4; unclear D gene. Trimming cost V 5 bases and J 0 bases, with 10 bases left between them. Per the germline V gene, CDR1 is LNHDA and CDR2 is SQIVND (reference sequence). This CDR3 contains 15 residues. The CDR3 bases are TGTGCCAGTAGTGTTACAGCGGCAACTAATGAAAAACTGTTTTTT. The encoded protein is CASSVTAATNEKLFF.

The chain recombines TRBV6-1 with TRBJ1-5; D unclear. Germline lookup yields CDR1 MNHNS and CDR2 SASEGT. Between the trimmed V and J ends, which lost 5 bases and 0 bases, there was a span of 8 bases. CDR3 length: 14 amino acids. This CDR3 reads CASSSGYSNQPQHF. In DNA, the CDR3 is TGTGCCAGCAGTTCAGGATATAGCAATCAGCCCCAGCATTTT.

This clone was counted once. This chain uses TRBV27 with TRBJ1-1, with 9 positions matching TRBD1. Germline CDR1 is MNHEY and CDR2 is SMNVEV (reference sequence). The trim removed 7 bases at V and 2 bases at J, leaving 5 bases unmatched. The CDR3 sequence is 14 residues long. The CDR3 bases are TGTGCCAGCAAGAAAACAGGGGGCAACACTGAAGCTTTCTTT. This encodes CASKKTGGNTEAFF.

The rearrangement joins TRBV28 to TRBJ1-2, with 8 bases that match TRBD1. The trim removed 7 bases at V and 8 bases at J, leaving 12 bases unmatched. The germline V gene encodes CDR1 MDHEN and CDR2 SYDVKM. This CDR3 contains 14 residues. In DNA, the CDR3 is TGTGCCAGCATCCCGGACAGGGCCACTCTAGGCTACACCTTC. Its protein product is CASIPDRATLGYTF.

V gene TRBV9 combines with J gene TRBJ2-7; tentatively, D is TRBD1 (6 bases). The CDR3 length is 17 residues. The germline CDR1 and CDR2 sequences are SGDLS and YYNGEE. The V end was cut by 0 bases, the J end by 5 bases, with 21 bases between. The CDR3 here is CASSVGDGTLFRDEQYF. CDR3 coding DNA: TGTGCCAGCAGCGTAGGGGACGGGACACTTTTTCGGGACGAGCAGTACTTC.

This clone was observed a handful of times. The V call is TRBV7-9, the J call TRBJ2-1; 10 bases match TRBD1. Germline-derived CDR1 and CDR2 are SEHNR and FQNEAQ (reference sequence). This CDR3 comprises 15 residues. V trimming: 5 bases; J trimming: 5 bases; junction bases outside the gene matches: 6. Written as DNA, the CDR3 is TGTGCCAGCAGCGAAGGACAGGGGGAAAACAATGAGCAGTTCTTC. It encodes CASSEGQGENNEQFF.

The CDR3 DNA reads TGTGCCAGCAGCTTAGGGACAGGGCATCTTGAAGCTTTCTTT. This translates into CASSLGTGHLEAFF. The V call is TRBV7-9, the J call TRBJ1-1, with 8 bases aligning to TRBD1. The germline V gene has CDR1 SEHNR and CDR2 FQNEAQ (reference sequence). The CDR3 has 14 amino acids. The ends lost 1 base at V and 7 bases at J; junction bases unmatched: 5. The whole variable domain, remainder taken from reference TRBV7-9 and TRBJ1-1, is DTGVSQNPRHKITKRGQNVTFRCDPISEHNRLYWYRQTLGQGPEFLTYFQNEAQLEKSRLLSDRFSAERPKGSFSTLEIQRTEQGDSAMYLCASSLGTGHLEAFFGQGTRLTVV.

In nucleotides, the CDR3 is TGTGCCAGCAGTAGCGTGGGTGCTGGGGCCAACGTCCTGACTTTC. Its translation is CASSSVGAGANVLTF. This chain uses TRBV27 with TRBJ2-6; D not certain. CDR1 and CDR2 (germline): MNHEY, SMNVEV (reference sequence). The V end lost 5 bases, the J end lost 2 bases, and 10 bases lay between the germline ends. CDR3 length equals 15 residues.

This clone was recorded once. The chain couples TRBV6-6 to TRBJ1-1, with 8 bases identical to TRBD1. In germline, CDR1 is MNHNY, CDR2 SVGAGI (reference sequence). Trimming cost V 5 bases and J 11 bases; bases outside gene matches: 4. The CDR3 spans 11 residues. CDR3 amino acids: CASSAGGKAFF. The CDR3 DNA sequence: TGTGCCAGCAGTGCAGGGGGCAAGGCTTTCTTT.